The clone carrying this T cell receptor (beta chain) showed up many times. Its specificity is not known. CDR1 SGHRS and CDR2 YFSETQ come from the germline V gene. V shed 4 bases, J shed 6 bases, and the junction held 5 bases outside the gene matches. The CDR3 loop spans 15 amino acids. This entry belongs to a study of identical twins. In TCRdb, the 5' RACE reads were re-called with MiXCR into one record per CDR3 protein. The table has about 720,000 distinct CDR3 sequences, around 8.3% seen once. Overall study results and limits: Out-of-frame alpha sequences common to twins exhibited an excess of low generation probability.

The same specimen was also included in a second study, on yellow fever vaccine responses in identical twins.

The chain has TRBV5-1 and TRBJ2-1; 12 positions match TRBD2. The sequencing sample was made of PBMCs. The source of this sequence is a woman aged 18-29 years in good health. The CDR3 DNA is TGCGCCAGCAGCGAAGGGACTAGCGGGCTCAATGAGCAGTTCTTC. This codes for CASSEGTSGLNEQFF.